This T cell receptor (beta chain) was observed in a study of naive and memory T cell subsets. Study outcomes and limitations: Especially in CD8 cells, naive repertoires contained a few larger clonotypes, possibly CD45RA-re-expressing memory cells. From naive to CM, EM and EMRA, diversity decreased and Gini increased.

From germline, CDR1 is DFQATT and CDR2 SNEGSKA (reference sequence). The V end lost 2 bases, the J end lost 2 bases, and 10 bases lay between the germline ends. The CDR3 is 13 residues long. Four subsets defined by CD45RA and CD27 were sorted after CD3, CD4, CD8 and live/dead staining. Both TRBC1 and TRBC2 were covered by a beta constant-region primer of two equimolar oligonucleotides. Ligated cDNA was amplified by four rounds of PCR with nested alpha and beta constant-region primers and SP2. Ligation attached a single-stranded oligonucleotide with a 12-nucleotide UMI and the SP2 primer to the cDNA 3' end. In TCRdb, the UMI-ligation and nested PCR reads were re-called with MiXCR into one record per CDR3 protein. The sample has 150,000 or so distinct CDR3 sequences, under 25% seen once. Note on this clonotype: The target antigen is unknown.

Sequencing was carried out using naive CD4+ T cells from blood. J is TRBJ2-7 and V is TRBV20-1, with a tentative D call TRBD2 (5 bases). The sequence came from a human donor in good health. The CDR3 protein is CSARKRLTYEQYF. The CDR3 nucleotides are TGCAGTGCTAGAAAGAGACTAACCTACGAGCAGTACTTC.